This TCR beta chain derives from a study of persistence of HIV-infected CD4 T cells. The CDR3 covers 13 residues. Trimming left V 10 bases short and J 3 bases short, with 12 bases between. Germline CDR1 and CDR2: MNHNY and SVGAGI (reference sequence). A remark on this clone: Its specificity is not known.

Lysates of CMV-infected fibroblasts at 10 ug/mL stimulated these cells. Memory cells lacking CD40L and CD69 with high CD45RO were sorted. The immunoSEQ assay was version 4, run in survey mode. Some clones are missing from TCRdb's copy, which holds only in-frame ones; the method was immunoSEQ multiplex PCR. Of more than 25,000 clones listed, roughly 78% were seen once; the top ten hold 0.65% to 0.85%. The sequence was obtained from an adult woman with HIV who was CMV-seropositive. The sequences come from CD4+ T cells sorted from PBMCs after approximately 18-hour stimulation, collected from a patient who received antiretroviral therapy. This chain links TRBV6-6 with TRBJ2-2; possible D gene TRBD2, 5 bases. Here the CDR3 DNA reads TGTGCCACCCGGGAAAGTCACACCGGGGAGCTGTTTTTT. Protein product: CATRESHTGELFF.